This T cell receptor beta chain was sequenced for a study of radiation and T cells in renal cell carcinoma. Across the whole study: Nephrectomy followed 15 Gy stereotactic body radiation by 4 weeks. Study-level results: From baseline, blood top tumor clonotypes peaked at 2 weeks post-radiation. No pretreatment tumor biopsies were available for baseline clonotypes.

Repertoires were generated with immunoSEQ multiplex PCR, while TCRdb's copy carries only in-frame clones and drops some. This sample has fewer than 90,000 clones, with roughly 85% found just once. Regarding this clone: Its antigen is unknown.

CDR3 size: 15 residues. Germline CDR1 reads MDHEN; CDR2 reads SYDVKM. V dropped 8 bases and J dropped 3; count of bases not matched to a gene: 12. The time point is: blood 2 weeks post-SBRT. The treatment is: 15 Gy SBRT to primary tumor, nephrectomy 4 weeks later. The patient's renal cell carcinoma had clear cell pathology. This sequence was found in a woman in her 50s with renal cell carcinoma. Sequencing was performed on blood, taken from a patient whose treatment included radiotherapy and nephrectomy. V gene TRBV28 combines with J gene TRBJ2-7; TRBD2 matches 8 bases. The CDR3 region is CASRLASGSSYEQYF. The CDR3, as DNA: TGTGCCAGCCGCTTAGCGAGCGGGAGTAGCTACGAGCAGTACTTC.